This is a list of T cell receptor beta chains from one sample in a study of chemoradiotherapy in HPV16-positive cancers. Sequencing used immunoSEQ multiplex PCR; TCRdb keeps in-frame clones, though not all of them. The table shows about 15,000 clones, with almost 90% occurring only once. This specimen consisted of blood, obtained from a patient who underwent chemoradiotherapy. Receptor source: a human donor with HPV-associated anogenital cancer. Each CDR3 is given with its conserved first and last residue. D genes are given only for firm matches. Part of the rows lack a size; the others show once, few, many or a class for expanded clones.

TRBD1 TRBJ2-5 . TRBV6-5 TGTGCCAGCAGTTACGCAGGGGGCCAAGAGACCCAGTACTTC CASSYAGGQETQYF
TRBD2 TRBJ2-1 few TRBV6-1 TGTGCCAGCAGTGAAGCTAAGCGGGGGGGCTTCGATGAGCAGTTCTTC CASSEAKRGGFDEQFF
. TRBJ1-6 . TRBV2 TGTGCCAGCAAAGGGGATTATAATTCACCCCTCCACTTT CASKGDYNSPLHF
. TRBJ1-2 . TRBV15 TGTGCCACCAGCAGAGTGGGATTTGGGGTCGCCTATGGCTACACCTTC CATSRVGFGVAYGYTF
. TRBJ2-3 . TRBV19 TGTGCCAGTGGCCCGGCCGCCCTCCCCTCAGATACGCAGTATTTT CASGPAALPSDTQYF
. TRBJ1-5 . TRBV19 TGTGCCAGTAGCTTATTGGACTACGGCAATCAGCCCCAGCATTTT CASSLLDYGNQPQHF
. TRBJ1-4 . TRBV6-1 TGTGCCACCAACAGGGCCCCTAATGAAAAACTGTTTTTT CATNRAPNEKLFF
. TRBJ2-5 . TRBV9 TGTGCCAGCAGCGTAGCTCCCTCTAACCAAGAGACCCAGTACTTC CASSVAPSNQETQYF
. TRBJ2-3 . TRBV5-4 TGTGCCAGCAGCTACAGGTTTTACCGGTTTGGTACGCAGTATTTT CASSYRFYRFGTQYF
. TRBJ1-3 . TRBV19 TGTGCCAGTAGTAGCCGATTGGATGTTGGAAACACCATATATTTT CASSSRLDVGNTIYF
TRBD2 TRBJ2-3 . TRBV19 TGTGCCAGTAGTATAAGCGGGGGACCCACAGATACGCAGTATTTT CASSISGGPTDTQYF
. TRBJ1-1 . TRBV5-1 TGCGCCAGCAGCTTGGGGGCCAGTCTAATCATGAACACTGAAGCTTTCTTT CASSLGASLIMNTEAFF
. TRBJ1-1 . TRBV30 TGTGCCTGGCGATACGGGATGAACACTGAAGCTTTCTTT CAWRYGMNTEAFF
. TRBJ1-1 . TRBV5-1 TGCGCCAGCGGGGGACTCCCTGAAAAGTACACTGAAGCTTTCTTT CASGGLPEKYTEAFF
. TRBJ1-1 . TRBV4-1 TGCGCCAGCAGCCAAGTAGTAACTACTCGTTTAGAGGGCACTGAAGCTTTCTTT CASSQVVTTRLEGTEAFF
TRBD1 TRBJ1-2 . TRBV6-1 TGTGCCAGCAGTGAGAGACAGGGCTATGGCTACACCTTC CASSERQGYGYTF
. TRBJ2-2 few TRBV9 TGTGCCAGCAGCGTCAGGACCGGGGAGCTGTTTTTT CASSVRTGELFF
TRBD2 TRBJ2-3 . TRBV16 TGTGCCAGCAGCCAATTCGGCACGAGCGGGGCGCTCCCAGATACGCAGTATTTT CASSQFGTSGALPDTQYF